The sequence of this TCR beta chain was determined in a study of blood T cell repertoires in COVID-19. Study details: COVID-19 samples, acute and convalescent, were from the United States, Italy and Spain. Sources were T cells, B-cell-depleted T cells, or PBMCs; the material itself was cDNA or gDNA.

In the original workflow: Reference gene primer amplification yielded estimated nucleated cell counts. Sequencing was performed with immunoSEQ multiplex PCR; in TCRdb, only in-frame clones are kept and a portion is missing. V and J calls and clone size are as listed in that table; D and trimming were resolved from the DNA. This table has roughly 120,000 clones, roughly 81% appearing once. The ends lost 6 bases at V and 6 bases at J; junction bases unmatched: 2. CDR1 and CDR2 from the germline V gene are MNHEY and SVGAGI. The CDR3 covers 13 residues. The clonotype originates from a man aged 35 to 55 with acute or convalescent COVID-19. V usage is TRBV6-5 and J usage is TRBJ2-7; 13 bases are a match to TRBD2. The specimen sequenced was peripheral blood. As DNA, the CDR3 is TGTGCCAGCAGCGGACTAGCGGGAGCCGAGCAGTACTTC. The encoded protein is CASSGLAGAEQYF.